The present TCR beta chain was sequenced within a study of cytomegalovirus exposure and HLA in healthy donors. Study-wide findings and caveats: Most CMV-associated TCR beta chains were later found to appear HLA-restricted.

In the PCR, 60 Vbeta and 13 Jbeta primers were used. Data came from immunoSEQ multiplex PCR; TCRdb stores just in-frame clones and leaves some out. Found here are 110,000 to 150,000 clones, more than 60% of them singletons; the top ten hold 3.3%. Turning to this clone: Its antigen remains unknown.

Between the trimmed V and J ends, which lost 4 bases and 1 base, there was a span of 8 bases. CDR1 SGHRS and CDR2 YFSETQ come from the germline V gene. The CDR3 contains 13 residues. The receptor comes from a man in his forties in good health and CMV-seronegative. The chain employs TRBV5-1 and TRBJ1-1, with D uncertain. Sequencing used PBMCs. The DNA for the CDR3 is TGCGCCAGCAGCCCGACACGGAACACTGAAGCTTTCTTT. Protein product: CASSPTRNTEAFF.